This T cell receptor (beta chain) was captured by sequencing in a study of regulatory dendritic cells for organ transplantation. In the study overall: On day 6, the dendritic cells were exposed to LPS.

Generated by immunoSEQ multiplex PCR, the TCRdb table keeps only in-frame clones and is missing some. This table has under 12,000 clones, 75% appearing once. The CDR3 runs 17 residues. Germline V gene data show CDR1 as SGHDN and CDR2 as FVKESK. Trimming removed 1 base at V and 6 bases at J, with 19 bases between. Points on this clone: Its cognate antigen is unknown.

Sorted T cells were CFSE-labeled and cultured 5 days with allogeneic regulatory or mature dendritic cells at 1:10. Naive CD45RA+ and memory CD45RO+ CD4+ or CD8+ T cells were FACS-sorted. The study's findings and limits: Mature dendritic cells appeared to drive more memory CD8+ clonal expansion than regulatory ones.

The V call is TRBV14, the J call TRBJ2-1; D possibly corresponds to TRBD1 (7 bases). Sequencing was done on a sample of memory CD4+ T cells from blood cultured with regulatory dendritic cells. Noted subset: CD45RO+ memory T cells. The source is a human donor in good health. The CDR3 nucleotides read TGTGCCAGCAGCCAAGCCTACGGGCGCCAGGGGGGCAATGAGCAGTTCTTC. This codes for CASSQAYGRQGGNEQFF.